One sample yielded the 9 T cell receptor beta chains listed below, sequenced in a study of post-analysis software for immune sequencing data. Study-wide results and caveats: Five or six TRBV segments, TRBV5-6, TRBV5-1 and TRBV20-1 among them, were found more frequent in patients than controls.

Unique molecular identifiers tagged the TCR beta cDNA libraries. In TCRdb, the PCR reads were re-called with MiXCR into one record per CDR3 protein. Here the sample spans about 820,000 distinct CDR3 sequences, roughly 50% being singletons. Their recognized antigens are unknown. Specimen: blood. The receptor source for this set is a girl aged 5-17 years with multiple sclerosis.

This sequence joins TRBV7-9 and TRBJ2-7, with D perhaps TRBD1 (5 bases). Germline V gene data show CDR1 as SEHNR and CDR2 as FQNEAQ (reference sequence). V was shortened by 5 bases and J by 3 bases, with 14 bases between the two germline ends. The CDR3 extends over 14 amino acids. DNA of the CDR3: TGTGCCAGCAGCCCAGGGATGGGTGGCTACGAGCAGTACTTC. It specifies CASSPGMGGYEQYF.

DNA of the CDR3: TGCAGTGCTAGAGACCGACAGGGAGGGCCACCCCTCCACTTT. Protein: CSARDRQGGPPLHF. The chain carries TRBV20-1 and TRBJ1-6; TRBD1 matches at 7 bases. This CDR3 spans 14 amino acids. Germline V gene lookup returns CDR1 DFQATT and CDR2 SNEGSKA (reference sequence). Trimming removed 0 bases from V and 11 bases from J; junction bases left unmatched: 7.

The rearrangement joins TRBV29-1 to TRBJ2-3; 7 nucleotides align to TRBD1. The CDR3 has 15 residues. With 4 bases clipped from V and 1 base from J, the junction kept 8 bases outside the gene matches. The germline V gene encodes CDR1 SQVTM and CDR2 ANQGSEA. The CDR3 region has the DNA TGCAGCGTTGTGACGACAGGGAAAGGCACAGATACGCAGTATTTT. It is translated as CSVVTTGKGTDTQYF.

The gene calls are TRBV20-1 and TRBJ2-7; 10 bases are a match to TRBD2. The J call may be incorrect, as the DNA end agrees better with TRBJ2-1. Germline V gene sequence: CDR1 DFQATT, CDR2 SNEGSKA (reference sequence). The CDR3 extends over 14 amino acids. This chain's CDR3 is CSAKLLAGRNEQFF. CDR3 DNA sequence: TGCAGTGCTAAGTTACTAGCGGGGAGGAATGAGCAGTTCTTC.

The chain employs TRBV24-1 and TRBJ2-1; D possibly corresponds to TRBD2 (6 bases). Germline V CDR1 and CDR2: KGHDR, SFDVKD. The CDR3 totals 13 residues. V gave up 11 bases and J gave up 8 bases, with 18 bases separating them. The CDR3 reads CASRDCKLYEQFF. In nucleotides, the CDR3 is TGTGCCAGCCGGGACTGCAAATTATATGAGCAGTTCTTC.

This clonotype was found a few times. Written as DNA, the CDR3 is TGTGCCAGCAGCCCAGCCAGGGGAGAGTACGGCTACACCTTC. Its translation: CASSPARGEYGYTF. The chain recombines TRBV7-9 with TRBJ1-2, with D perhaps matching TRBD1 (6 bases). The CDR3 totals 14 residues. The germline CDR1 and CDR2 sequences are SEHNR and FQNEAQ (reference sequence). V gave up 5 bases and J gave up 8 bases, with 18 bases separating them.

CDR3 protein: CASRTHQGRGYGYTF. CDR3 nucleotide sequence: TGTGCCAGCAGAACTCACCAGGGAAGGGGCTATGGCTACACCTTC. The genes are TRBV12-3 or TRBV12-4 and TRBJ1-2; TRBD1 might be the D (5 bases). The CDR3 covers 15 residues. V was clipped by 6 bases and J by 4 bases, with 18 bases between them.

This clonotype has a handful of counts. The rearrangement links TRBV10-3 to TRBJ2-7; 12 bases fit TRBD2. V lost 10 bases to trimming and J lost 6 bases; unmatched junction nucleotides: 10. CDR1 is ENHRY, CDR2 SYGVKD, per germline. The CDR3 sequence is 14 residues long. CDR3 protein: CATRAGLAGSEQYF. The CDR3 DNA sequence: TGTGCCACTCGAGCGGGACTAGCGGGCTCCGAGCAGTACTTC.

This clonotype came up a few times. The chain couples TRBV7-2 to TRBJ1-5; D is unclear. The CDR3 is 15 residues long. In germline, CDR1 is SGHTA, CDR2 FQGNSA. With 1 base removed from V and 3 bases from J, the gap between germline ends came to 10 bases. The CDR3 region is CASSLVVRNNQPQHF. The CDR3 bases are TGTGCCAGCAGCTTAGTGGTTCGCAACAATCAGCCCCAGCATTTT.